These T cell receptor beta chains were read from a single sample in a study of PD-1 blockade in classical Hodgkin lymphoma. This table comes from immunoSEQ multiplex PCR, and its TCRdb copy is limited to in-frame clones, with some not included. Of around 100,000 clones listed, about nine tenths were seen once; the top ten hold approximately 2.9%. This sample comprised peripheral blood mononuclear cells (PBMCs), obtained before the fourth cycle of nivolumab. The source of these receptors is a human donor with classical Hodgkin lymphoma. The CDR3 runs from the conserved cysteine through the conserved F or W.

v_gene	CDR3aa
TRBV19	CASSLTSVGTGQETQYF
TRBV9	CASSVGGDSYNEQFF
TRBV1	CTSSRSLAGGQNTGELFF
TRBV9	CASGEGSYEQYF
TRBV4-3	CASSQDLPWEQYF
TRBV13	CASSPRGLYEQYF
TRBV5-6	CASSLWSADSGYTF
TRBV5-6	CASSLGPGGSTGELFF
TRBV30	CAWSVFGKETQYF
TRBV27	CASSWAGVTGELFF
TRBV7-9	CASSLVPPHEQYF
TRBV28	CASRGGTSADTQYF
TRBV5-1	CASTNRDSNYGYTF
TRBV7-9	CASREDTEAFF
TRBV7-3	CASSLVPGLAGSNEQFF
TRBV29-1	CSVEAGLAEWNEKLFF
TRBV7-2	CASRPIRGGSGEQYF
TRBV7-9	CASSPRGDYLYNEQFF
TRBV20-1	CSARGRQYF
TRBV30	CAWKGLAGGPSQEQYF
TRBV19	CASSSGYGYTF
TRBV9	CASSARRTGDTQYF
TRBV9	CASSVWPGDEQFF
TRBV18	CASSPSVYEQYF
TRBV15	CATSREAGTGEQYF
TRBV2	CASSEWASSYEQYF
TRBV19	CASSSAGGRGNQPQHF
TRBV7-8	CASSPHPGGWTDTQYF
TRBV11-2	CASSPRRDSITDTQYF
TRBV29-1	CSVVITEKLFF
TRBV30	CAWSTGLRASGNTIYF
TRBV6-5	CASSYSRTGLKTQYF
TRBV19	CASLPAQGNSPLHF
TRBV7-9	CASSLAGRGPAEAFF
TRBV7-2	CASSLEPGTNSPLHF
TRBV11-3	CASSRDRVGDNEQFF
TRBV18	CASSPPLAGLYTEAFF